These 4 T cell receptor beta chains came from one sample sequenced in a study of identical twins. TCRdb re-called the 5' RACE reads through MiXCR, storing one row per CDR3 protein. The sample lists around 340,000 distinct CDR3 sequences, over 9% seen once, with approximately 7.5% in the top ten. A further study also used this sample, focusing on yellow fever vaccine responses in identical twins.

Sequencing used CD8+ T cells sorted from blood. These receptors originate from a young woman in good health.

This clonotype was observed a few times. The rearrangement uses TRBV20-1 and TRBJ2-5, with D tentatively TRBD1 (6 bases). The CDR3 sequence is 19 residues long. The V gene lost 4 bases and the J gene lost 2 bases, with 29 bases spanning the gap. Germline CDR1 reads DFQATT; CDR2 reads SNEGSKA (reference sequence). The CDR3 DNA reads as TGCAGTGCTACGCCTGGGGGCAGGGGAACTGAAGAGGGACAAGAGACCCAGTACTTC. Translated: CSATPGGRGTEEGQETQYF.

The chain employs TRBV20-1 and TRBJ2-2, with a tentative D call TRBD1 (6 bases). V lost 4 bases to trimming and J lost 0 bases, with 9 bases between them. CDR1 is DFQATT and CDR2 is SNEGSKA in the germline V gene (reference sequence). The CDR3 contains 14 residues. The CDR3 nucleotides read TGCAGTGCTAACAGGGAGTCGAACACCGGGGAGCTGTTTTTT. It encodes CSANRESNTGELFF.

This clonotype was seen repeatedly, ten times or more. The rearrangement links TRBV4-1 to TRBJ2-2, with D possibly matching TRBD1 (5 bases). V gave up 0 bases and J gave up 5 bases, with 10 bases separating them. The CDR3 sequence is 15 residues long. The germline gives CDR1 MGHRA, CDR2 YSYEKL. Here the CDR3 reads CASSQDPDSTGELFF. The CDR3 nucleotides read TGCGCCAGCAGCCAAGATCCCGACAGTACCGGGGAGCTGTTTTTT.

Ten or more counts support this clonotype. The chain couples TRBV11-2 to TRBJ2-3, with D possibly being TRBD1 or TRBD2 (6 bases each). The CDR3 totals 16 residues. CDR1 is SGHAT and CDR2 is FQNNGV in the germline V gene. V was clipped by 5 bases and J by 3 bases, with 18 bases between them. CDR3 bases: TGTGCCAGCAGCAGAGGCGGTCAGGGGAGGACAGATACGCAGTATTTT. This translates into CASSRGGQGRTDTQYF.